Listed below are T cell receptor beta chains from one sample, sequenced in a study of OX40 agonist ivuxolimab in advanced cancers. Sequencing used immunoSEQ multiplex PCR; TCRdb keeps in-frame clones, though not all of them. The table records 40,000 to 45,000 clones, 80% of them present only once. Sequences were derived from CD4+ or CD8+ T cells sorted from blood, sampled in a trial of the OX40 agonist ivuxolimab. Every receptor here comes from an adult with an advanced solid tumor such as melanoma, head and neck, liver or kidney cancer. CDR3s include the opening cysteine and the closing phenylalanine or tryptophan. D genes are given only for firm matches. The size field is filled for only some rows; it gives once, few, many or a size class.

v_call	j_call	clone_size	d_call	cdr3_nt	cdr3_aa
TRBV5-1	TRBJ2-5	-	-	TGCGCCAGCAGCACGGAGGGACAGCAAGAGACCCAGTACTTC	CASSTEGQQETQYF
TRBV19	TRBJ2-3	-	TRBD1	TGTGCCAGTAGTTTAACAGGGGATACCGATACGCAGTATTTT	CASSLTGDTDTQYF
TRBV29-1	TRBJ2-1	-	TRBD2	TGCAGCGTTGGGACTAGCTCCTACAATGAGCAGTTCTTC	CSVGTSSYNEQFF
TRBV5-4	TRBJ2-7	-	TRBD1	TGTGCCAGCAGCACCGGACAGGTTGGCGAGCAGTACTTC	CASSTGQVGEQYF
TRBV27	TRBJ1-4	-	-	TGTGCCAGCAGACCCCGCGCTGGCCCCGCAACTAATGAAAAACTGTTTTTT	CASRPRAGPATNEKLFF
TRBV7-2	TRBJ2-3	-	-	TGTGCCAGCAGCCCCTTCGGCACAGATACGCAGTATTTT	CASSPFGTDTQYF
TRBV4-1	TRBJ2-4	-	-	TGCGCCAGCAGCCCCCTAGGGGCTGCCAAAAACATTCAGTACTTC	CASSPLGAAKNIQYF
TRBV25-1	TRBJ2-1	-	-	TGTGCCAGCAGTGAAAGGTATGAGCAGTTCTTC	CASSERYEQFF
TRBV5-1	TRBJ1-1	-	-	TGCGCCAGCAGCGCGGGAATGGAGAACACTGAAGCTTTCTTT	CASSAGMENTEAFF
TRBV28	TRBJ2-3	-	TRBD2	TGTGCCAGCAGTTCCTCTAGCGGGAGTCGCACAGATACGCAGTATTTT	CASSSSSGSRTDTQYF
TRBV15	TRBJ2-6	-	-	TGTGCCACCAGCGTGTGGGGCAGGGGTATAACAGGGGCCAACGTCCTGACTTTC	CATSVWGRGITGANVLTF
TRBV7-3	TRBJ2-7	once	-	TGTGCCAGCAGCTCGGACTATACTTCTCGGGAGCAGTACTTC	CASSSDYTSREQYF
TRBV18	TRBJ1-3	-	-	TGTGCCAGCTCGTCAGGGAATCCCTTTAACACCATATATTTT	CASSSGNPFNTIYF
TRBV7-2	TRBJ2-7	-	-	TGTGCCAGCAGCTTAGGAACATTGTACGAGCAGTACTTC	CASSLGTLYEQYF
TRBV28	TRBJ2-1	-	-	TGTGCCAGCAGTTTGGACAATGAGCAGTTCTTC	CASSLDNEQFF
TRBV28	TRBJ2-1	-	TRBD2	TGTGCCAGCAGCAGCTGCGAGCGGGAGGAATGCAATGAGCAGTTCTTC	CASSSCEREECNEQFF
TRBV10-3	TRBJ2-7	-	TRBD1	TGTGCCATCAGTGACACCGGGACAGCCTCCTACGAGCAGTACTTC	CAISDTGTASYEQYF
TRBV29-1	TRBJ2-4	-	TRBD2	TGCAGCGTCCCGGGCGGGGGGCTAGCCAAAAACATTCAGTACTTC	CSVPGGGLAKNIQYF
TRBV10-3	TRBJ2-7	-	TRBD2	TGTGCCATCAGTCCAGGGACTAGCGGGAGCGACGAGCAGTACTTC	CAISPGTSGSDEQYF
TRBV5-1	TRBJ1-1	-	TRBD1	TGCGCCAGCAGCTTGGGACAGGGAGGCGGTACGACTGAAGCTTTCTTT	CASSLGQGGGTTEAFF
TRBV7-9	TRBJ2-3	-	-	TGTGCCAGCAGCTTCCGCAGGGAGACAGATACGCAGTATTTT	CASSFRRETDTQYF
TRBV11-2	TRBJ2-4	-	-	TGTGCCAGCAGCCAAGGGGGATGGACTACGGTCGGCTCCAAAAACATTCAGTACTTC	CASSQGGWTTVGSKNIQYF
TRBV7-2	TRBJ2-5	-	-	TGTGCCAGCAAGGGACAAGAGACCCAGTACTTC	CASKGQETQYF
TRBV15	TRBJ2-7	once	-	TGTGCCACCAGCAGAGATCTAGTCTCCTACGAGCAGTACTTC	CATSRDLVSYEQYF
TRBV6-6	TRBJ2-3	-	-	TGTGCCAGCAATAACAGGGCTCAGACAGATACGCAGTATTTT	CASNNRAQTDTQYF